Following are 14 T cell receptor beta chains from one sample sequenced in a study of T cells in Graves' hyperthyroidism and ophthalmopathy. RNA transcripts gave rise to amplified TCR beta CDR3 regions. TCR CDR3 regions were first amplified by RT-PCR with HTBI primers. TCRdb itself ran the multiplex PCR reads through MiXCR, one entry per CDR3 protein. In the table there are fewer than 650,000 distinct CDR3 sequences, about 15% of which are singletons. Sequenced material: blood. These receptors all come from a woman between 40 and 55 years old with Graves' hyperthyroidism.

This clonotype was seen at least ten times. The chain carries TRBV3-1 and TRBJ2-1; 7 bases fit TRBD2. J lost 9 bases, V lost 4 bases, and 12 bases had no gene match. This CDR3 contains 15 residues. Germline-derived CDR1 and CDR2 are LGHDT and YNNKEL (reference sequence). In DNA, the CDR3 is TGTGCCAGCAGCCCGGGACTACTAGGTAGGATTGAGCAGTTCTTC. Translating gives CASSPGLLGRIEQFF.

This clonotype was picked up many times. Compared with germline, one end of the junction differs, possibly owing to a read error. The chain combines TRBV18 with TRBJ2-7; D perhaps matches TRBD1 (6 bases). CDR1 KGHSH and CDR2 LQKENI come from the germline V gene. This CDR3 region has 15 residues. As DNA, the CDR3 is TGTGCCAGCTCACCACCGACTGGGGGCTCCAACGAGCAGTACTTC. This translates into CASSPPTGGSNEQYF.

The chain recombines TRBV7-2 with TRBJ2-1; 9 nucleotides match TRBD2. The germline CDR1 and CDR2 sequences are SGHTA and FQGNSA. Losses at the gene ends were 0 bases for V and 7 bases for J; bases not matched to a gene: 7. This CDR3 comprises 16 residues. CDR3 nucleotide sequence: TGTGCCAGCAGCTTAGCCGGAGCGGGAGGATTTAATGAGCAGTTCTTC. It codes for CASSLAGAGGFNEQFF.

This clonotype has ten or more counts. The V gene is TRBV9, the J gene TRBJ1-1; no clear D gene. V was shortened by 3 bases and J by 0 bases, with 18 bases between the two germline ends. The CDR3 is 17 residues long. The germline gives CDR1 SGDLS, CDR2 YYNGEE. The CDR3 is CASSATYSGPMNTEAFF. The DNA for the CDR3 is TGTGCCAGCAGCGCGACGTACAGCGGGCCCATGAACACTGAAGCTTTCTTT.

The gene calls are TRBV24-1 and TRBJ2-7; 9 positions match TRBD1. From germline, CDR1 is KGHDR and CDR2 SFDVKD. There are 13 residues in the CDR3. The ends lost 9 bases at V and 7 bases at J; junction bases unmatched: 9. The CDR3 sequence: CATSGTGYGEQYF. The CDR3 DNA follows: TGTGCCACCTCCGGGACAGGGTACGGGGAGCAGTACTTC.

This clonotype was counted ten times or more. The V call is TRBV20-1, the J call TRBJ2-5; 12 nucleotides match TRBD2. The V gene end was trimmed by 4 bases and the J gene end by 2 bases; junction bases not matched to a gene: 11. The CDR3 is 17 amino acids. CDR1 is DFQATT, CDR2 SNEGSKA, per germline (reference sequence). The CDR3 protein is CSAKSGTSGPKQETQYF. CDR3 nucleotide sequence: TGCAGTGCTAAATCCGGGACTAGCGGGCCGAAGCAAGAGACCCAGTACTTC.

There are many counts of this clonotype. This CDR3 is CASSLNQLGGYTF. The CDR3 DNA follows: TGTGCCAGCAGTTTAAATCAGCTTGGTGGCTACACCTTC. The chain employs TRBV12-3 or TRBV12-4 and TRBJ1-2; D is unresolved. Between the trimmed V and J ends, which lost 2 bases and 7 bases, there was a span of 11 bases. This CDR3 is built from 13 residues.

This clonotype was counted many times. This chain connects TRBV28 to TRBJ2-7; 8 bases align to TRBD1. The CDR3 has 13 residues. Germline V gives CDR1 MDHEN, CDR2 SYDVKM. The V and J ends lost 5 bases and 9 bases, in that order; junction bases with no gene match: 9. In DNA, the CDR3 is TGTGCCAGCAGTACCACGACAGGGGTTTGGCAGTACTTC. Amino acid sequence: CASSTTTGVWQYF.

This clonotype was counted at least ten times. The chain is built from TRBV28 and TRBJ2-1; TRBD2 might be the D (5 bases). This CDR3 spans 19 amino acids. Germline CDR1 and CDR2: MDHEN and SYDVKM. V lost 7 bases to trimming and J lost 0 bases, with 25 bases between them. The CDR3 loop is CASTPGGLAATFSYNEQFF. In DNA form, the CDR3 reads TGTGCCAGCACCCCAGGTGGGCTAGCCGCTACCTTCTCCTACAATGAGCAGTTCTTC.

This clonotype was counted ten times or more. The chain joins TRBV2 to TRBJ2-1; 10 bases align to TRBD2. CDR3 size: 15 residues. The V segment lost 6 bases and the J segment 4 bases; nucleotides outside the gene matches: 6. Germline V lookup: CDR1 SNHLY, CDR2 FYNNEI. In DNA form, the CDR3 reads TGTGCCAGCAGAGCTACTAGCGGGGATTACAATGAGCAGTTCTTC. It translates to CASRATSGDYNEQFF.

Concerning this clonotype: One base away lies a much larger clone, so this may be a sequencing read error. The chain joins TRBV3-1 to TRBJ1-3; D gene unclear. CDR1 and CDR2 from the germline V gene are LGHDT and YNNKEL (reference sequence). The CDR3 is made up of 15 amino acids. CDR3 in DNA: TGTGCCAGCAGCCCCCTACTCGGCTCTGGAGACACCATATATTTT. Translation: CASSPLLGSGDTIYF.

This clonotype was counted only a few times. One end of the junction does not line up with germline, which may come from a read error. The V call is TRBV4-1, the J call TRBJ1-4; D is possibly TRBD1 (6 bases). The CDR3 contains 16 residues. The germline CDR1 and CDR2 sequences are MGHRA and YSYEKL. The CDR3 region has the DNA TGCGCCAGCAGCCAAGATTATTCAGGGGCGGACGAAAAACTGCTTTTT. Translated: CASSQDYSGADEKLLF.

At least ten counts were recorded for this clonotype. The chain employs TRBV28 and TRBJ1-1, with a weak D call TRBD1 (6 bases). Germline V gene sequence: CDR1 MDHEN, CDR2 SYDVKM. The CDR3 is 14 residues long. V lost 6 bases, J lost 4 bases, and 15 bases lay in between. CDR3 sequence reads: CASSSEQGFTEAFF. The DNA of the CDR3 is TGTGCCAGCAGCTCAGAACAGGGTTTCACTGAAGCTTTCTTT.

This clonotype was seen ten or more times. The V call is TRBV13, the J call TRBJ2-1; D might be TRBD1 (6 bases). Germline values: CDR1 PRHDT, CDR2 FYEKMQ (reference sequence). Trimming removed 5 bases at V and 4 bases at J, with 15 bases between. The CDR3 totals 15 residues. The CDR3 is CASSRTDSNYNEQFF. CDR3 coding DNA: TGTGCCAGCAGCCGGACAGATTCGAATTACAATGAGCAGTTCTTC.